The clone carrying this T cell receptor beta chain was seen only once. This specimen belongs to a study of blood T cell repertoires in COVID-19. V lost 2 bases and J lost 3, with 18 bases in between. The V gene's germline CDR1 is MNHEY and CDR2 SMNVEV (reference sequence). The CDR3 covers 17 residues. Only in-frame clones appear in the TCRdb table, and some are missing; sequencing was by immunoSEQ multiplex PCR. The sample lists about 150,000 clones; roughly four fifths were seen once. Source material: peripheral blood. The receptor was derived from a human donor with acute or convalescent COVID-19. The donor label of this sample is uncertain. V gene TRBV27 combines with J gene TRBJ2-3; maybe TRBD1 (6 bases). CDR3 loop: CASSLGRGGQRTDTQYF. The CDR3 DNA reads TGTGCCAGCAGTTTAGGCAGGGGTGGACAAAGAACAGATACGCAGTATTTT.